The present T cell receptor (beta chain) was sequenced within a study of identical twins. The germline CDR1 and CDR2 sequences are MNHEY and SVGAGI. Trimming took 0 bases from V and 4 from J, leaving 10 bases between them. CDR3 length: 15 amino acids. MiXCR, applied by TCRdb to the 5' RACE reads, yields one record per CDR3 protein. The table shows 1,800,000 or so distinct CDR3 sequences, with under 35% occurring only once. On this clonotype itself: Its target is not known.

Study-level findings and limits: Memory repertoires lacked the insertion deficit that abundant cord blood beta clonotypes showed. Out-of-frame beta chain sequences displayed weaker excess sharing between twins. In drawing conclusions, the study used cross-sectional statistical analysis and did not follow the same donors.

Sequencing input: cord blood. This receptor was identified in a newborn girl in good health. The chain couples TRBV6-5 to TRBJ2-1; D is possibly TRBD1 or TRBD2 (5 bases each). The CDR3 sequence is CASSYSGEQYNEQFF. The CDR3 coding sequence is TGTGCCAGCAGTTACTCGGGGGAGCAGTACAATGAGCAGTTCTTC.